Presented here are 21 T cell receptor beta chains from one specimen sequenced in a study of T cell repertoires in ileal Crohn's disease. Using immunoSEQ multiplex PCR, the repertoire was profiled, and TCRdb retains in-frame clones only, with some absent. The sample has some 14,000 clones; 75% to 80% are singletons. The sequenced sample was ileal tissue. All receptors come from an adult with Crohn's disease.

This clone was detected only a few times. The rearrangement uses TRBV6-4 and TRBJ2-3, with 9 nucleotides matching TRBD2. CDR1 and CDR2 (germline): MRHNA, SNTAGT. The ends lost 2 bases at V and 6 bases at J; junction bases unmatched: 12. The CDR3 has 17 residues. The CDR3 DNA sequence: TGTGCCAGCAGTGACATGACTGGGCGGGGGGGACGGGATACGCAGTATTTT. It encodes CASSDMTGRGGRDTQYF.

This chain links TRBV5-1 with TRBJ2-7; 8 nucleotides align to TRBD1. Per germline, CDR1 SGHRS and CDR2 YFSETQ. V shed 4 bases and J 4 bases; nucleotides not matched to a gene: 10. CDR3 length equals 15 residues. CDR3 coding DNA: TGCGCCAGCAGCCAGTTACCGGGACAGGAATACGAGCAGTACTTC. This sequence encodes CASSQLPGQEYEQYF.

The V gene is TRBV5-1, the J gene TRBJ2-1; TRBD2 aligns across 16 bases. Germline trimming cut 4 bases from V and 8 bases from J; bases unmatched to any gene: 6. The germline CDR1 and CDR2 sequences are SGHRS and YFSETQ. This CDR3 spans 16 amino acids. The CDR3 sequence: CASSGGTSGGADEQFF. The CDR3 nucleotides read TGCGCCAGCAGCGGGGGGACTAGCGGGGGGGCAGATGAGCAGTTCTTC.

The chain carries TRBV7-9 and TRBJ2-5; 7 bases map to TRBD1. V lost 3 bases to trimming and J lost 4 bases; unmatched junction nucleotides: 2. The CDR3 spans 13 residues. Per germline, CDR1 SEHNR and CDR2 FQNEAQ (reference sequence). CDR3 in DNA: TGTGCCAGCAGCTTGGCAGGGGGAGAGACCCAGTACTTC. It specifies CASSLAGGETQYF.

In DNA form, the CDR3 reads TGTGCCAGCAGTGTGTCGACTAGGGGCGGCTACGAGCAGTACTTC. Protein sequence: CASSVSTRGGYEQYF. V is TRBV6-1 and J is TRBJ2-7, with a weak D call TRBD2 (6 bases). CDR1 and CDR2 (germline): MNHNS, SASEGT. There are 15 residues in the CDR3. With 4 bases removed from V and 3 bases from J, the gap between germline ends came to 16 bases.

The V call is TRBV19, the J call TRBJ2-7; 8 bases agree with TRBD1. The CDR3 spans 13 residues. V shed 4 bases, J shed 5 bases, and the junction held 4 bases outside the gene matches. Germline V gene lookup returns CDR1 LNHDA and CDR2 SQIVND (reference sequence). The CDR3 loop reads CASSNQDRDEQYF. DNA of the CDR3: TGTGCCAGTAGTAACCAGGACAGGGACGAGCAGTACTTC.

V and J are TRBV18 and TRBJ2-1; 14 nucleotides align to TRBD2. Germline CDR1 is KGHSH and CDR2 is LQKENI. After removal of 3 bases from V and 8 bases from J, the junction contained 6 bases not matched to a gene. This CDR3 region has 16 residues. This CDR3 is CASSPPGLAGGDEQFF. The CDR3, as DNA: TGTGCCAGCTCACCTCCCGGACTAGCGGGGGGAGATGAGCAGTTCTTC.

In DNA form, the CDR3 reads TGTGCCAGTAACGGACGGGGTCAGCCCCAGCATTTT. Residues: CASNGRGQPQHF. V gene TRBV19 combines with J gene TRBJ1-5; D is ambiguous. Trimming pared 7 bases from V and 6 bases from J, leaving 10 bases between. Germline V gene data show CDR1 as LNHDA and CDR2 as SQIVND (reference sequence). The CDR3 extends over 12 amino acids.

The V and J genes are TRBV20-1 and TRBJ2-3; possibly TRBD2 for D (5 bases). The CDR3 runs to 11 residues. The ends were cut back, 6 bases at V and 4 bases at J, with 8 bases in the middle. Germline V gives CDR1 DFQATT, CDR2 SNEGSKA (reference sequence). The DNA for the CDR3 is TGCAGTGCACTCGGGGCAGATACGCAGTATTTT. Translating gives CSALGADTQYF.

This sequence joins TRBV12-5 and TRBJ2-1, with TRBD2 matching over 15 bases. Looked up from germline, CDR1 is LGHNT and CDR2 is FRNRAP. The CDR3 has 17 amino acids. V was clipped by 6 bases and J by 7 bases; unmatched bases: 10. CDR3 nucleotides: TGTGCTAGTGGCCCCGGGACTAGCGGGGGGCCGGGTAATGAGCAGTTCTTC. It yields the protein CASGPGTSGGPGNEQFF.

The chain uses TRBV30 and TRBJ2-5; D may be TRBD2 (6 bases). V lost 0 bases, J lost 2 bases, and 16 bases lay in between. CDR1 is GTSNPN and CDR2 is SVGIG in the germline V gene (reference sequence). The CDR3 has 16 residues. The CDR3 loop reads CAWSVLGGVPQETQYF. The CDR3 region has the DNA TGTGCCTGGAGTGTATTGGGGGGAGTACCGCAAGAGACCCAGTACTTC.

V usage is TRBV7-3 and J usage is TRBJ1-2; D is perhaps TRBD1 (6 bases). The CDR3 totals 13 residues. Germline CDR1 and CDR2: SGHTA and FQGTGA. V shed 0 bases and J shed 7 bases, with 9 bases lying between them. The CDR3 coding sequence is TGTGCCAGCAGCTTAACACAGGGCGTTGGCTACACCTTC. Amino acid sequence: CASSLTQGVGYTF.

The CDR3 here is CAWSVSGGSPLHF. CDR3 in DNA: TGTGCCTGGAGTGTCTCGGGGGGGTCACCCCTCCACTTT. J is TRBJ1-6 and V is TRBV30, with D tentatively TRBD1 (5 bases). Germline-derived CDR1 and CDR2 are GTSNPN and SVGIG (reference sequence). This CDR3 is 13 amino acids long. V lost 0 bases, J lost 10 bases, and 10 bases lay in between.

V is TRBV6-4 and J is TRBJ2-3; the match to TRBD2 covers 10 bases. Germline CDR1 is MRHNA and CDR2 is SNTAGT. The trim removed 0 bases at V and 4 bases at J, leaving 1 base unmatched. The CDR3 extends over 15 amino acids. CDR3 region: CASSDSAGGPDTQYF. In DNA form, the CDR3 reads TGTGCCAGCAGTGACTCAGCGGGGGGGCCAGATACGCAGTATTTT.

The gene calls are TRBV27 and TRBJ2-7; a weak D match, TRBD1 (6 bases). The CDR3 consists of 13 residues. V was cut by 3 bases and J by 3 bases, with 9 bases left in between. The V gene's germline CDR1 is MNHEY and CDR2 SMNVEV (reference sequence). The CDR3 loop is CASSLDRGYEQYF. Here the CDR3 DNA reads TGTGCCAGCAGTTTGGACAGAGGCTACGAGCAGTACTTC.

This chain links TRBV19 with TRBJ2-7; the match to TRBD1 covers 7 bases. CDR3 length equals 16 residues. V was clipped by 5 bases and J by 0 bases; unmatched bases: 10. From germline, CDR1 is LNHDA and CDR2 SQIVND (reference sequence). The CDR3 region is CASSALDRAGSYEQYF. CDR3 nucleotide sequence: TGTGCCAGTAGTGCACTTGACAGGGCGGGCTCCTACGAGCAGTACTTC. Complete variable domain (other parts from reference TRBV19 and TRBJ2-7): DGGITQSPKYLFRKEGQNVTLSCEQNLNHDAMYWYRQDPGQGLRLIYYSQIVNDFQKGDIAEGYSVSREKKESFPLTVTSAQKNPTAFYLCASSALDRAGSYEQYFGPGTRLTVT.

The V gene is TRBV27, the J gene TRBJ1-1; no clear D. This CDR3 contains 15 residues. Looked up from germline, CDR1 is MNHEY and CDR2 is SMNVEV (reference sequence). The V gene lost 10 bases and the J gene lost 11 bases, with 29 bases spanning the gap. CDR3 DNA sequence: TGTGCCAACCCAACTTTGCCCGGTGGGCAGCTAAGGGCTTTCTTT. It yields the protein CANPTLPGGQLRAFF.

The rearrangement uses TRBV10-3 and TRBJ1-2; unclear D gene. The CDR3 runs 15 residues. CDR1 ENHRY and CDR2 SYGVKD come from the germline V gene. V lost 0 bases and J lost 5, with 13 bases in between. CDR3 residues: CAISESIAAVYGYTF. In DNA, the CDR3 is TGTGCCATCAGTGAGTCGATTGCGGCAGTATATGGCTACACCTTC.

J is TRBJ2-7 and V is TRBV7-9; D is unresolved. V was cut by 5 bases and J by 0 bases, with 11 bases left in between. CDR3 length: 14 amino acids. The germline CDR1 and CDR2 sequences are SEHNR and FQNEAQ (reference sequence). CDR3 in amino acids: CASSQSGASYEQYF. CDR3 sequence (DNA): TGTGCCAGCAGCCAAAGTGGAGCCTCCTACGAGCAGTACTTC.

This chain joins TRBV7-8 and TRBJ2-7; 11 bases align to TRBD1. CDR1 is SGHVS and CDR2 is FQNEAQ in the germline V gene. This CDR3 has 15 residues. V lost 4 bases to trimming and J lost 3 bases; unmatched junction nucleotides: 5. The DNA for the CDR3 is TGTGCCAGCAGCTCTGGGGGACAGGGGGTCTACGAGCAGTACTTC. Translating it yields CASSSGGQGVYEQYF.

The chain has TRBV30 and TRBJ1-1; TRBD1 might be the D (6 bases). The V gene lost 3 bases and the J gene lost 4 bases, with 12 bases spanning the gap. CDR1 GTSNPN and CDR2 SVGIG come from the germline V gene (reference sequence). The CDR3 length is 13 residues. The CDR3 nucleotides are TGTGCCTGGAGCAACAGGGATTCCACTGAAGCTTTCTTT. Translating it yields CAWSNRDSTEAFF.